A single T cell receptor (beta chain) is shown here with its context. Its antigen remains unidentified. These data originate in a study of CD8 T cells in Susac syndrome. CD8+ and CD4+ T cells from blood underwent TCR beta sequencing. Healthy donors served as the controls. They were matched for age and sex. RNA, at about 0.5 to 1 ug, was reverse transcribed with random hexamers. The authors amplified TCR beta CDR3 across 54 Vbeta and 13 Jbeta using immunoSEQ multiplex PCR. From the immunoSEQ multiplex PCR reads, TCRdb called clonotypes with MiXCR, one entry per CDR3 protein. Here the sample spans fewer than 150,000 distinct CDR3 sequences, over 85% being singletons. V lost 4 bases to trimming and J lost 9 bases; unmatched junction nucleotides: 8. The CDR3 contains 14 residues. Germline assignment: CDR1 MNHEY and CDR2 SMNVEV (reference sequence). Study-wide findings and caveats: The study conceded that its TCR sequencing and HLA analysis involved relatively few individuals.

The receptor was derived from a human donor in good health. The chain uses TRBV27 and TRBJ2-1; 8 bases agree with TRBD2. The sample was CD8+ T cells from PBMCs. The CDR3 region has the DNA TGTGCCAGCAGTTCGGGACTAGTTGAGAGTGAGCAGTTCTTC. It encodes CASSSGLVESEQFF.